These T cell receptor beta chains were read from a single sample in a study of T cell responses to AZD1222 COVID-19 vaccine. Repertoires were generated with immunoSEQ multiplex PCR, while TCRdb's copy carries only in-frame clones and drops some. The sample records 150,000 to 200,000 clones, approximately 92% being singletons. Sequenced here: peripheral blood, sampled on day 0 of AZD1222 vaccination. The receptors derive from an adult in good health. Each CDR3 is given with its conserved first and last residue. Fields, in order: D gene, J gene, V gene, CDR3 protein, CDR3 DNA. D genes are given only for firm matches.

>NA|TRBJ2-7|TRBV6-5
CASSLDQVEQYF
TGTGCCAGCAGCCTCGACCAAGTTGAGCAGTACTTC
>NA|TRBJ2-7|TRBV5-4
CASSLSEAGYEQYF
TGTGCCAGCAGCTTGAGCGAAGCGGGTTACGAGCAGTACTTC
>TRBD1|TRBJ1-5|TRBV12-3/TRBV12-4
CASSRTGNQPQHF
TGTGCCAGCAGTAGGACAGGTAATCAGCCCCAGCATTTT
>NA|TRBJ1-1|TRBV21-1
CASSKGQTEAFF
TGTGCCAGCAGCAAAGGGCAGACTGAAGCTTTCTTT
>NA|TRBJ2-5|TRBV3-1/TRBV3-2
CASSQGARETQYF
TGTGCCAGCAGCCAGGGGGCGCGGGAGACCCAGTACTTC
>TRBD1|TRBJ1-1|TRBV7-3
CASSPGQGEAFF
TGTGCCAGCAGCCCGGGACAGGGTGAAGCTTTCTTT
>NA|TRBJ2-3|TRBV7-3
CASSRAPDTQYF
TGTGCCAGCAGCCGCGCGCCAGATACGCAGTATTTT
>NA|TRBJ1-1|TRBV6-1
CASSDPGRKNTEAFF
TGTGCCAGCAGTGATCCGGGACGTAAGAACACTGAAGCTTTCTTT
>TRBD1|TRBJ1-4|TRBV6-5
CASSSRTGDMEKLFF
TGTGCCAGCAGTTCGCGGACAGGGGATATGGAAAAACTGTTTTTT
>TRBD2|TRBJ2-3|TRBV7-9
CASSSGEASSTDTQYF
TGTGCCAGCTCTAGCGGGGAGGCCTCTAGCACAGATACGCAGTATTTT
>TRBD2|TRBJ2-2|TRBV5-5
CASSQAGGRTGELFF
TGTGCCAGCAGTCAAGCGGGGGGGCGCACCGGGGAGCTGTTTTTT
>NA|TRBJ2-3|TRBV15
CATSSFSGDFGTQYF
TGTGCCACCAGCAGTTTTTCTGGGGATTTTGGTACGCAGTATTTT
>NA|TRBJ2-1|TRBV19
CASSLGNEQFF
TGTGCCAGTAGTCTGGGTAATGAGCAGTTCTTC
>NA|TRBJ1-1|TRBV6-5
CASRYTEAFF
TGTGCCAGTCGATACACTGAAGCTTTCTTT
>TRBD1|TRBJ1-2|TRBV6-5
CASRKQGNGYTF
TGTGCCAGCAGGAAACAGGGGAACGGCTACACCTTC
>NA|TRBJ2-1|TRBV27
CASSLGVEVDEQFF
TGTGCCAGCAGTCTAGGGGTGGAGGTCGATGAGCAGTTCTTC
>NA|TRBJ1-1|TRBV2
CASSLGPYFPEAFF
TGTGCCAGCAGTTTGGGACCCTACTTTCCTGAAGCTTTCTTT
>NA|TRBJ1-1|TRBV7-8
CASSLLGSTEAFF
TGTGCCAGCAGCTTACTAGGGTCCACTGAAGCTTTCTTT
>TRBD2|TRBJ2-1|TRBV5-1
CASSLSVSGSGAQFF
TGCGCCAGCAGCTTGTCGGTTAGCGGGAGCGGCGCGCAGTTCTTC
>NA|TRBJ1-4|TRBV7-8
CASSLGPATNEKLFF
TGTGCCAGCAGCTTAGGACCTGCAACTAATGAAAAACTGTTTTTT
>NA|TRBJ2-7|TRBV29-1
CSASDTPTYEQYF
TGCAGCGCCTCAGACACGCCAACCTACGAGCAGTACTTC
>TRBD2|TRBJ2-1|TRBV7-9
CASSLKPVAGRLSNEQFF
TGTGCCAGCAGCTTAAAACCGGTAGCGGGACGACTTAGCAATGAGCAGTTCTTC
>NA|TRBJ1-1|TRBV2
CASSQTGQLNTEAFF
TGTGCCAGCAGCCAGACCGGACAGTTGAACACTGAAGCTTTCTTT
>TRBD2|TRBJ2-2|TRBV19
CASRPAGEAGELFF
TGTGCCAGTAGGCCAGCGGGAGAGGCCGGGGAGCTGTTTTTT
>TRBD1|TRBJ1-5|TRBV2
CASILGTGTSNQPQHF
TGTGCCAGCATTCTTGGGACAGGGACCAGCAATCAGCCCCAGCATTTT
>TRBD1|TRBJ1-2|TRBV28
CASSRLGQLYGYTF
TGTGCCAGCAGCCGACTGGGACAGCTCTATGGCTACACCTTC
>TRBD2|TRBJ2-6|TRBV5-5
CASSSFSGGFSGANVLTF
TGTGCCAGCAGCTCCTTTAGCGGGGGTTTCTCTGGGGCCAACGTCCTGACTTTC